A selection of T cell receptor beta chains follows, all from one sample in a study of post-analysis software for immune sequencing data. In TCRdb, the PCR reads were re-called with MiXCR into one record per CDR3 protein. The sample holds roughly 800,000 distinct CDR3 sequences, about 50% seen once. Sequencing used blood. Every receptor here comes from a girl between 10 and 17 years old with multiple sclerosis. Both conserved end residues are part of each CDR3. A D gene is named only where the DNA matches it firmly. Some rows mark clone size as missing; the rest say once, few, many or name a class of expanded clone.

clone size: NA
D gene: NA
V gene: TRBV6-6
J gene: TRBJ2-1
CDR3 DNA: TGTGCCAGCAGTTTTACAGGGGGGGATGAGCAGTTCTTC
CDR3 protein: CASSFTGGDEQFF

clone size: NA
D gene: NA
V gene: TRBV11-1
J gene: TRBJ2-7
CDR3 DNA: TGTGCCAGCAGAAGACAGGAGGGGTACTCCTACGAGCAGTACTTC
CDR3 protein: CASRRQEGYSYEQYF

clone size: NA
D gene: NA
V gene: TRBV29-1
J gene: TRBJ1-2
CDR3 DNA: TGCAGCGCCCCCCTCGGCAGGGCGGACTATGGCTACACCTTC
CDR3 protein: CSAPLGRADYGYTF

clone size: NA
D gene: NA
V gene: TRBV14
J gene: TRBJ1-1
CDR3 DNA: TGTGCCAGCAGCCGCACGTTGAACACTGAAGCTTTCTTT
CDR3 protein: CASSRTLNTEAFF

clone size: few
D gene: NA
V gene: TRBV29-1
J gene: TRBJ2-3
CDR3 DNA: TGCAGCGTTGATAAGGGCGTTGACACAGATACGCAGTATTTT
CDR3 protein: CSVDKGVDTDTQYF

clone size: many
D gene: TRBD1
V gene: TRBV10-3
J gene: TRBJ2-7
CDR3 DNA: TGTGCCATCAAGGGACAGGGGGCTGGCGAGCAGTACTTC
CDR3 protein: CAIKGQGAGEQYF

clone size: NA
D gene: TRBD2
V gene: TRBV24-1
J gene: TRBJ2-3
CDR3 DNA: TGTGCCACCAGTCGACGGGGGGAAGATACGCAGTATTTT
CDR3 protein: CATSRRGEDTQYF

clone size: few
D gene: NA
V gene: TRBV5-1
J gene: TRBJ2-7
CDR3 DNA: TGCGCCAGCAGCTTCGCCGGGGGTCCTTACGAGCAGTACTTC
CDR3 protein: CASSFAGGPYEQYF

clone size: NA
D gene: TRBD2
V gene: TRBV5-6
J gene: TRBJ2-5
CDR3 DNA: TGTGCCAGTCTCCCGGGACTAGCGGGGGGCCGCAACTACAATGAGCAGTACTTC
CDR3 protein: CASLPGLAGGRNYNEQYF

clone size: NA
D gene: TRBD2
V gene: TRBV20-1
J gene: TRBJ2-1
CDR3 DNA: TGCAGTGCTAGAGTCGGGGAAAGGTTGGGGACTAGCCTTATAGCCCGGGAGCAGTTCTTC
CDR3 protein: CSARVGERLGTSLIAREQFF